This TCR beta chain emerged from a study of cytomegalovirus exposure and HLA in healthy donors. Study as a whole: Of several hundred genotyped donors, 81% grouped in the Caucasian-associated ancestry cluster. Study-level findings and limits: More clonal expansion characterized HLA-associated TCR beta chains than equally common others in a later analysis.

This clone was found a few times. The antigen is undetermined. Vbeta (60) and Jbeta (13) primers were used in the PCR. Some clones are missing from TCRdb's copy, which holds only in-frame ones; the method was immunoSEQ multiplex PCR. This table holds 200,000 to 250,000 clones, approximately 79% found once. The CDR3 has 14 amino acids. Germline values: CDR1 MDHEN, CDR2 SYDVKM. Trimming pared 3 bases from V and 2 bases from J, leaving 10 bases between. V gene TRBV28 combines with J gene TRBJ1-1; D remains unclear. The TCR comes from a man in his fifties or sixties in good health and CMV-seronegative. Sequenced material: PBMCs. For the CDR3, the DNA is TGTGCCAGCAGTTTTATAGCAGAAAACACTGAAGCTTTCTTT. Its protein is CASSFIAENTEAFF.